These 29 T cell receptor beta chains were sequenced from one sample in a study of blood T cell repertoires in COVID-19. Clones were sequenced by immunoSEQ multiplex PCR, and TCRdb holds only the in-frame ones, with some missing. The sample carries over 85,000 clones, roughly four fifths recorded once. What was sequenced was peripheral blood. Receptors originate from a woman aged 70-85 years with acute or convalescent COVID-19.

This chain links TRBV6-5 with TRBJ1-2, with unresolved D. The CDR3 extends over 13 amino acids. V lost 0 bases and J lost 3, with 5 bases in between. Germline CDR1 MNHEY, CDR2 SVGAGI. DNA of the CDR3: TGTGCCAGCAGTTACTCTAGCTACTATGGCTACACCTTC. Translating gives CASSYSSYYGYTF.

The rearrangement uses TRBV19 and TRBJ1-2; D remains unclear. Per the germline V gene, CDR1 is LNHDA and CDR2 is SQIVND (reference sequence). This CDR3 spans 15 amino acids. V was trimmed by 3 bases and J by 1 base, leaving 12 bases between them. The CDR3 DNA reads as TGTGCCAGTAGTATTTGGGCGGGCAGTAACTATGGCTACACCTTC. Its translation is CASSIWAGSNYGYTF.

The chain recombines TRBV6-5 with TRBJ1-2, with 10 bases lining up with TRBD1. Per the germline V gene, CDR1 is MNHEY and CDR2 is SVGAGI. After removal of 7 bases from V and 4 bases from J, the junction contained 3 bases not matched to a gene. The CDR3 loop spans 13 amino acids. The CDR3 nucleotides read TGTGCCAGCATCTGGACAGGGGGCTATGGCTACACCTTC. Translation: CASIWTGGYGYTF.

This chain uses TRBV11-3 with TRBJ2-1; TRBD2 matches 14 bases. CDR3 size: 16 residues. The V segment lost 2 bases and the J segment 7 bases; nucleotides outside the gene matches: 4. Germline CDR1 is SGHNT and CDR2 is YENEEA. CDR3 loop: CASSLPTSGGANEQFF. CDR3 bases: TGTGCCAGCAGCTTACCGACTAGCGGGGGGGCAAATGAGCAGTTCTTC.

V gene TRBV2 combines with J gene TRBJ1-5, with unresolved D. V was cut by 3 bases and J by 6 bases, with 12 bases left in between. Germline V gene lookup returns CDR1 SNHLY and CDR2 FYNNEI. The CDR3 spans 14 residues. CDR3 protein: CASSDPVGLQPQHF. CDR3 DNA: TGTGCCAGCAGTGACCCAGTTGGGCTTCAGCCCCAGCATTTT.

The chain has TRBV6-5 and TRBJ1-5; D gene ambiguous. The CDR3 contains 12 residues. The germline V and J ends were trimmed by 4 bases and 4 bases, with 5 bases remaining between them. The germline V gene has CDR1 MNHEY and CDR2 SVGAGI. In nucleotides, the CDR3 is TGTGCCAGCAGTTCCCTTAATCAGCCCCAGCATTTT. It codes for CASSSLNQPQHF.

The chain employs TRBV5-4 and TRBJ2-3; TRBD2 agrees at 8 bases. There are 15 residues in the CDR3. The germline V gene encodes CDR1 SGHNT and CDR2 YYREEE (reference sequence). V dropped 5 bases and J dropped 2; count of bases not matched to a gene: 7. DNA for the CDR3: TGTGCCAGCAGTTTCAGCGGGGGAGACACAGATACGCAGTATTTT. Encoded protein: CASSFSGGDTDTQYF.

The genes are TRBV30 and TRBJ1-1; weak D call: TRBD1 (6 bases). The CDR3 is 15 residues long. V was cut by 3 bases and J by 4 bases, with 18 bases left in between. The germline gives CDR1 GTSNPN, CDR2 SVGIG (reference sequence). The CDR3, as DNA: TGTGCCTGGAGCCCGACGGGACATTCAGCCACTGAAGCTTTCTTT. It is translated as CAWSPTGHSATEAFF.

The CDR3 is CASSEGGSRAFF. CDR3 DNA sequence: TGTGCCAGCAGTGAAGGGGGCTCGAGGGCTTTCTTT. The chain has TRBV14 and TRBJ1-1; 7 bases are shared with TRBD1. The CDR3 is made up of 12 amino acids. V gave up 6 bases and J gave up 11 bases; unmatched junction bases: 9. Germline assignment: CDR1 SGHDN and CDR2 FVKESK.

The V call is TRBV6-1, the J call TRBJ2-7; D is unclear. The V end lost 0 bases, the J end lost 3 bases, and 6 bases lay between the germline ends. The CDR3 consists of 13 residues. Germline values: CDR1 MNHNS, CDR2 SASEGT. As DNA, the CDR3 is TGTGCCAGCAGTGAAGCAGCCGGCTACGAGCAGTACTTC. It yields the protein CASSEAAGYEQYF.

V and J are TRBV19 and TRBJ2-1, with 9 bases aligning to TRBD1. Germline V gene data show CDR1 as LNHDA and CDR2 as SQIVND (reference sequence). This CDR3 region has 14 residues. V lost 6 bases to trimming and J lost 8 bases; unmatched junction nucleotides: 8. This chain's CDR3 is CASRTNRGPDEQFF. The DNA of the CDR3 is TGTGCCAGTAGGACCAACAGGGGGCCGGATGAGCAGTTCTTC.

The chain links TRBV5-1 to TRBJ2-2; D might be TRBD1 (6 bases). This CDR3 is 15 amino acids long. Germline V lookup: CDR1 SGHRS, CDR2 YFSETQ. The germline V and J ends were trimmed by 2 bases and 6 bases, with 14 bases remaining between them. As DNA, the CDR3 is TGCGCCAGCAGCTTTGACAGGCCCTACGCCGGGGAGCTGTTTTTT. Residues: CASSFDRPYAGELFF.

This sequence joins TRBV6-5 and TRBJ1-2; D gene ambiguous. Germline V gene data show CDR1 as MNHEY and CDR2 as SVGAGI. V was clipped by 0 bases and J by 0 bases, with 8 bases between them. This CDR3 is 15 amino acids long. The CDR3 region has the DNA TGTGCCAGCAGTTACTCATCGGTTTCTAACTATGGCTACACCTTC. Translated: CASSYSSVSNYGYTF.

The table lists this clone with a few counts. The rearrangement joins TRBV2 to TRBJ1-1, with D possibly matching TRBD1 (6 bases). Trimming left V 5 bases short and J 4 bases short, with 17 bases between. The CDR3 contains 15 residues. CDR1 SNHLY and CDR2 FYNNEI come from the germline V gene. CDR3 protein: CASSYGQGSGTEAFF. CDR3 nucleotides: TGTGCCAGCAGTTACGGTCAGGGGAGTGGCACTGAAGCTTTCTTT.

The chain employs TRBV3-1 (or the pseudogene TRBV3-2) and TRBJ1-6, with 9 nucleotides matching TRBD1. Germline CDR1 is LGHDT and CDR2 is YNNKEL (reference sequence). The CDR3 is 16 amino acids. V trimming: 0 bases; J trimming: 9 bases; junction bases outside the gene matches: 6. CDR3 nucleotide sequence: TGTGCCAGCAGCCAAGATAGAGGACAGGGGACTTCACCCCTCCACTTT. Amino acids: CASSQDRGQGTSPLHF.

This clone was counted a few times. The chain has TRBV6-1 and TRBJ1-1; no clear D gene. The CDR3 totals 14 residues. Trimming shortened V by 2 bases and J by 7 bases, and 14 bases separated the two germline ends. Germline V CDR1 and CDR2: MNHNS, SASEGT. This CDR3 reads CASSERTGFDEAFF. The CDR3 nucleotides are TGTGCCAGCAGTGAACGGACGGGGTTTGATGAAGCTTTCTTT.

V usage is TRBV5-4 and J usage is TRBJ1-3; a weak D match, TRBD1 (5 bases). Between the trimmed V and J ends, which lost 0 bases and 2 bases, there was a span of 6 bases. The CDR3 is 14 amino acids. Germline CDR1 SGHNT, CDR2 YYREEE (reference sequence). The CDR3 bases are TGTGCCAGCAGCTTGGAACAGGCTGGAAACACCATATATTTT. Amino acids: CASSLEQAGNTIYF.

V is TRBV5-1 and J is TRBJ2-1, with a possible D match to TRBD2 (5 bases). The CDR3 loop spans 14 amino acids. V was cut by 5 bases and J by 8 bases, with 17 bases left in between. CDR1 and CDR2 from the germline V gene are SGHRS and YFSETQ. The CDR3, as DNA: TGCGCCAGCAGACGCCACGGGGTAGAAGATGAGCAGTTCTTC. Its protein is CASRRHGVEDEQFF.

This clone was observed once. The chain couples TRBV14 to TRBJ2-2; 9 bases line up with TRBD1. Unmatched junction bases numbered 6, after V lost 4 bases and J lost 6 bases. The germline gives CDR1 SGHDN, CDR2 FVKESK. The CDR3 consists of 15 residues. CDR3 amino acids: CASSLRDREAGELFF. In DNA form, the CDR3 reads TGTGCCAGCAGCCTCCGGGACAGGGAGGCCGGGGAGCTGTTTTTT.

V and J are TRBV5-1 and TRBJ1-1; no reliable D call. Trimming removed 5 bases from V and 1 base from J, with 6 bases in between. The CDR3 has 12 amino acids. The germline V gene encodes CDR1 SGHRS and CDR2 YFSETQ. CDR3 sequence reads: CASSSWNTEAFF. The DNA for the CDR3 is TGCGCCAGCAGTTCTTGGAACACTGAAGCTTTCTTT.

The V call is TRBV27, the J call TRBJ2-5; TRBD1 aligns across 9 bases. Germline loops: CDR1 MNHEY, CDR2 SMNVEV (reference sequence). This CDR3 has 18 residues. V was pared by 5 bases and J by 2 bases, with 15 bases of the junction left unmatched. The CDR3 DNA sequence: TGTGCCAGCAGTCAACGGGACAGGGCGATCATCAATCAAGAGACCCAGTACTTC. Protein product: CASSQRDRAIINQETQYF.

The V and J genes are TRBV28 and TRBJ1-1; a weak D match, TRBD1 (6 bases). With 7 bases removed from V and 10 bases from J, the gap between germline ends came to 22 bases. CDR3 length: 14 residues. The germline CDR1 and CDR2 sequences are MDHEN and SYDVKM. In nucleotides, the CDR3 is TGTGCCAGCACCCAGAACGGACAGTCGGTACGAGCTTTCTTT. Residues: CASTQNGQSVRAFF.

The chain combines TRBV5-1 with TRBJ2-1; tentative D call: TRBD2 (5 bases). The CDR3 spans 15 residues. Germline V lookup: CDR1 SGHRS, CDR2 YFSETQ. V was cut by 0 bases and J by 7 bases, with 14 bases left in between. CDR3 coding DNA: TGCGCCAGCAGCTTGGTTTTCGGGGTTAGTAATGAGCAGTTCTTC. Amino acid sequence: CASSLVFGVSNEQFF.

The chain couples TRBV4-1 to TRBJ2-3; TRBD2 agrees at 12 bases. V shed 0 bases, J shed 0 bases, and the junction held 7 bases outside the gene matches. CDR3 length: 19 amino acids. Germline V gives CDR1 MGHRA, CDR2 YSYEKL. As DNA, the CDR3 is TGCGCCAGCAGCCAAGAGGAGGCTAGCGGGGGGGATAGCACAGATACGCAGTATTTT. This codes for CASSQEEASGGDSTDTQYF.

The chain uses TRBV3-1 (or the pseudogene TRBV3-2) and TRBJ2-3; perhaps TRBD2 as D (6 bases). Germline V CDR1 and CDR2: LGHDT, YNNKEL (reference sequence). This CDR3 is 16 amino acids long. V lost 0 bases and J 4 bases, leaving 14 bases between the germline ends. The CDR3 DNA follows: TGTGCCAGCAGCCAAGATCTGGAGGGGTTGGCAGATACGCAGTATTTT. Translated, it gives CASSQDLEGLADTQYF.

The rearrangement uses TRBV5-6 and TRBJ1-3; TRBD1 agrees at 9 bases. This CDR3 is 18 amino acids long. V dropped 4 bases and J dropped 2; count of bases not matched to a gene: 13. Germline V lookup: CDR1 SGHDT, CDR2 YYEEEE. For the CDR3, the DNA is TGTGCCAGCAGCGCCCACGGGACAGGGACCTTTACTGGAAACACCATATATTTT. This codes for CASSAHGTGTFTGNTIYF.

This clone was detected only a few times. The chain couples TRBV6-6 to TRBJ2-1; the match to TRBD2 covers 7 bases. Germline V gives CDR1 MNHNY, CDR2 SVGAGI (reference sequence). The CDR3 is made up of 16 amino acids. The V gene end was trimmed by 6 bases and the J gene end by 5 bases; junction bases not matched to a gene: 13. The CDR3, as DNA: TGTGCCAGCAGCTACGGTGGGGGGGGGAACAACAATGAGCAGTTCTTC. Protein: CASSYGGGGNNNEQFF.

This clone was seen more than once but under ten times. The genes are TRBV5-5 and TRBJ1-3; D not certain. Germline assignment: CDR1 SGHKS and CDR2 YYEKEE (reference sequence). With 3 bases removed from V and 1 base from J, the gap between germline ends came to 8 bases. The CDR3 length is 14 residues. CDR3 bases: TGTGCCAGCAGCTCAACTATATCTGGAAACACCATATATTTT. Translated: CASSSTISGNTIYF.

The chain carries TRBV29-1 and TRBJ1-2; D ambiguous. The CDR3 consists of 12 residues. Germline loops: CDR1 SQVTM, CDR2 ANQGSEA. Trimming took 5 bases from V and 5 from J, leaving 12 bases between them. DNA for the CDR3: TGCAGCGTTTCTACTGACTCTTATGGCTACACCTTC. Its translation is CSVSTDSYGYTF.